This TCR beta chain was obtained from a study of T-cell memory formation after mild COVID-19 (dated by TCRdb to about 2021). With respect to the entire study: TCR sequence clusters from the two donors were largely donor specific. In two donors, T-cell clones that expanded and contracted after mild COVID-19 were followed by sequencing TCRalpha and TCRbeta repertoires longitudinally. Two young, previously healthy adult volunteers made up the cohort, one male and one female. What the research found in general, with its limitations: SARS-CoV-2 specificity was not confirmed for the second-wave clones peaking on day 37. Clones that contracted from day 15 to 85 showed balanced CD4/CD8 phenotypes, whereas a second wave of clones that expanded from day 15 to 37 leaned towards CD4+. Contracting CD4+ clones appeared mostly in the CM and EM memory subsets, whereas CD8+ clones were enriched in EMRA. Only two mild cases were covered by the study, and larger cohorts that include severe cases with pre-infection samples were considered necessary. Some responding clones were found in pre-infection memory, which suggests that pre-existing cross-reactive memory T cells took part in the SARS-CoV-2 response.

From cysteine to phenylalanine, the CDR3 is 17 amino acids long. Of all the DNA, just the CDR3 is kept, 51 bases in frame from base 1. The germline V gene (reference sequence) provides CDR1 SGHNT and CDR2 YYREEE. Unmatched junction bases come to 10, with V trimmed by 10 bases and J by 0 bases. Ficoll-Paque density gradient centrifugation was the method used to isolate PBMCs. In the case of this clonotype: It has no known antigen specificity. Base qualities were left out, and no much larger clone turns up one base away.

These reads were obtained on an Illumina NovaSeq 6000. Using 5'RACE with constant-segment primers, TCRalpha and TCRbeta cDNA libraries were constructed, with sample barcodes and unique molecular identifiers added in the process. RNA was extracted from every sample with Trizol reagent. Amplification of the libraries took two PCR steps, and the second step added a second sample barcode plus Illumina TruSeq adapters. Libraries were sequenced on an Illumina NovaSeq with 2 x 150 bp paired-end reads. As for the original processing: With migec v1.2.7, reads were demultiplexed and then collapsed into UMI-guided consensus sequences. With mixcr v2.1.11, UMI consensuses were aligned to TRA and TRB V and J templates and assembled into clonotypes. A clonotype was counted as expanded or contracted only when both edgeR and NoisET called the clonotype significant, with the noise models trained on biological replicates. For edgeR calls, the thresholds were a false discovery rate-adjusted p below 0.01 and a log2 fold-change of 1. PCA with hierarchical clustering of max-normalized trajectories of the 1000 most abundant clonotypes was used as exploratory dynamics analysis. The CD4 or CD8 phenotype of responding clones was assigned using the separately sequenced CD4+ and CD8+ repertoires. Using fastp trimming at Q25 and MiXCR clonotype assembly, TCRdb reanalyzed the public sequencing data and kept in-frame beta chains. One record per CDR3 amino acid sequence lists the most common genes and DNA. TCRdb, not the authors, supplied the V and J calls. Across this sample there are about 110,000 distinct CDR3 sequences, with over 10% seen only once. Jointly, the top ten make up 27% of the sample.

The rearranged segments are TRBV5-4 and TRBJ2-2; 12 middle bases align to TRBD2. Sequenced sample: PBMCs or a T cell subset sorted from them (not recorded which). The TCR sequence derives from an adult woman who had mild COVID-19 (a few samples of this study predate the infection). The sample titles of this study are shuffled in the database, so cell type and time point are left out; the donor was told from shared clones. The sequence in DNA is TGTGCCGGTCAAAAACTAGCGGGGGGCCCGAACACCGGGGAGCTGTTTTTT. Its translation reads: CAGQKLAGGPNTGELFF.